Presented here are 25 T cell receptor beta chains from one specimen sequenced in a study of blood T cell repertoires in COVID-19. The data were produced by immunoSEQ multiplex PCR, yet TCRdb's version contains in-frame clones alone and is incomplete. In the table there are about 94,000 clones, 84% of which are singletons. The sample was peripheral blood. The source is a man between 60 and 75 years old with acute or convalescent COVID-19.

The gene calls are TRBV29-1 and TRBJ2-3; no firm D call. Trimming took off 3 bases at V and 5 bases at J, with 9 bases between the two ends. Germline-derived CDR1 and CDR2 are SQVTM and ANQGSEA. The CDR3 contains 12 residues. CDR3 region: CSVEYRGDTQYF. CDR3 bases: TGCAGCGTTGAGTATAGAGGAGATACGCAGTATTTT.

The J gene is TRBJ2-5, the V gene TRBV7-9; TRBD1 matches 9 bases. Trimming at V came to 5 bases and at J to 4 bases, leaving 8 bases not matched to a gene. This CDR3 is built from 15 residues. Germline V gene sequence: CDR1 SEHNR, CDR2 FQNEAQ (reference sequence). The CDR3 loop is CASSHAYRGPETQYF. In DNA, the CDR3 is TGTGCCAGCAGCCACGCCTACAGGGGGCCAGAGACCCAGTACTTC.

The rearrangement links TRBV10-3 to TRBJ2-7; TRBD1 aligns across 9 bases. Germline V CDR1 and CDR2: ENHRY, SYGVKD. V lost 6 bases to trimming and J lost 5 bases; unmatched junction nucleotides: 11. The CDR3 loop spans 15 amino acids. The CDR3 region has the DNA TGTGCCATCAGCGCTACAGGGGGCGTCGTGAACGAGCAGTACTTC. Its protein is CAISATGGVVNEQYF.

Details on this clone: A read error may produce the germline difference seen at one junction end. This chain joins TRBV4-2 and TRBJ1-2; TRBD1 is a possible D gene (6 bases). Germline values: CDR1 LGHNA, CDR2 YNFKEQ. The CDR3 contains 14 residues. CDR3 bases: TGTGCCAGCAGCCAAGATAATTATGAGGGGGATCCCTTCTTC. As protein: CASSQDNYEGDPFF.

The CDR3 DNA sequence: TGCGCCAGCAGTGGTGGCAGGGGGCAGGACACTGAAGCTTTCTTT. This translates into CASSGGRGQDTEAFF. This rearrangement joins TRBV10-1 to TRBJ1-1; 8 nucleotides agree with TRBD1. V was clipped by 4 bases and J by 3 bases; unmatched bases: 7. Germline CDR1 is WNHNN and CDR2 is SYGVQD (reference sequence). The length of the CDR3 is 15 residues.

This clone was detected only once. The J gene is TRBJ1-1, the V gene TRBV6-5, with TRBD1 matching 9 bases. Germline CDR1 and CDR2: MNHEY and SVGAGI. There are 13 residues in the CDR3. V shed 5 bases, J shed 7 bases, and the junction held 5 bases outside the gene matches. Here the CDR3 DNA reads TGTGCCAGCAGTCCCGGGACAGGGCTTGAAGCTTTCTTT. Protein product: CASSPGTGLEAFF.

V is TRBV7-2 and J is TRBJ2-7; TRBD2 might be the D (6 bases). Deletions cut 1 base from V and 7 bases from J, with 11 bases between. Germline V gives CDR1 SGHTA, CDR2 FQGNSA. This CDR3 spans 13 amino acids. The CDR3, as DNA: TGTGCCAGCAGCTTAGTCCCAGGGAGGGAGCAGTACTTC. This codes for CASSLVPGREQYF.

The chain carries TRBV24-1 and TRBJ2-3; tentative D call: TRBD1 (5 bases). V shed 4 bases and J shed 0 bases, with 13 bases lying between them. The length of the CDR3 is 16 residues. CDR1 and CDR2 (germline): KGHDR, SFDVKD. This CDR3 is CATSDPGHPSTDTQYF. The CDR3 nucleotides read TGTGCCACCAGTGACCCCGGACACCCTAGCACAGATACGCAGTATTTT.

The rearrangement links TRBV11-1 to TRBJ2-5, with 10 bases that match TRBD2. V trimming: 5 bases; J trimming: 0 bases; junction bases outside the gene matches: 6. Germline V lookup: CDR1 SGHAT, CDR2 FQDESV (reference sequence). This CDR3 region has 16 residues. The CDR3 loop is CASSPGLAVYQETQYF. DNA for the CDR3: TGTGCCAGCAGCCCCGGACTAGCGGTGTACCAAGAGACCCAGTACTTC.

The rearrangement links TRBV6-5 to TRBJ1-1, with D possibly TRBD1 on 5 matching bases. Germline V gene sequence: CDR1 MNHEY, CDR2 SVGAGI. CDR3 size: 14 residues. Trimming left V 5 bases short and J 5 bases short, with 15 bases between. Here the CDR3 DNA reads TGTGCCAGCAGTACACTCGGCGGGGGGACTGAAGCTTTCTTT. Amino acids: CASSTLGGGTEAFF.

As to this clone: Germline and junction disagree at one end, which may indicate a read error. This CDR3 is CASTLRLDSGANVLTF. CDR3 DNA sequence: TGTGCCAGCACCTTGAGACTGGACTCTGGGGCCAACGTCCTGACTTTC. This chain joins TRBV5-6 and TRBJ2-6; D gene unclear. The germline V gene has CDR1 SGHDT and CDR2 YYEEEE. There are 16 residues in the CDR3.

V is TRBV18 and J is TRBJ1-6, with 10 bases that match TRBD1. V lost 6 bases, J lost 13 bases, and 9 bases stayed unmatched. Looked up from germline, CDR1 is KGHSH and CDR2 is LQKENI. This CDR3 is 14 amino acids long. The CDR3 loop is CASSEGQGIAPLHF. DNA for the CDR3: TGTGCCAGCTCCGAGGGACAGGGGATTGCTCCCCTCCACTTT.

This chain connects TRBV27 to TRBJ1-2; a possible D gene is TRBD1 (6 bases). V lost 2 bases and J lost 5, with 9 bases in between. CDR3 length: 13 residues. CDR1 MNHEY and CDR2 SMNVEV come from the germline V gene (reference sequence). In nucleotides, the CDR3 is TGTGCCAGCAGTTTAAAACAGGGTTATGGCTACACCTTC. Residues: CASSLKQGYGYTF.

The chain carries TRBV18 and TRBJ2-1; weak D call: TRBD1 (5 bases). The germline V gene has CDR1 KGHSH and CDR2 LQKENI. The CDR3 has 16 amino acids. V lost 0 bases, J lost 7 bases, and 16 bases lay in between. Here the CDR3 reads CASSPPTATMGNEQFF. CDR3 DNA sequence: TGTGCCAGCTCACCACCGACAGCGACCATGGGGAATGAGCAGTTCTTC.

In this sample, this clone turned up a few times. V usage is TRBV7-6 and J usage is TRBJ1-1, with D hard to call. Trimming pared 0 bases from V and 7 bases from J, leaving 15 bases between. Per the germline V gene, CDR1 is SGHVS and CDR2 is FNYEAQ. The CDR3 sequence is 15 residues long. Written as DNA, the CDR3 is TGTGCCAGCAGCTTAGCGGGTGAAGGAACGGGTGAAGCTTTCTTT. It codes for CASSLAGEGTGEAFF.

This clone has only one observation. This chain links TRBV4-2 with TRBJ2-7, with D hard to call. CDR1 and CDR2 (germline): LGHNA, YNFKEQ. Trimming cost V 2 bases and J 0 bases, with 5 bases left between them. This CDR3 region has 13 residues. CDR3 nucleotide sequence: TGTGCCAGCAGCCAACGGGTCTCCTACGAGCAGTACTTC. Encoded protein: CASSQRVSYEQYF.

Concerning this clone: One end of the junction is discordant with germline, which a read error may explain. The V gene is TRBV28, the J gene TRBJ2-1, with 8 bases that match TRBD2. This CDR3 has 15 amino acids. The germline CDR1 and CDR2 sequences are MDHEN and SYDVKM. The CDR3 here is CARSLRRGGDNEQFF. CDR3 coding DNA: TGTGCCCGCAGTTTGCGACGGGGGGGGGACAATGAGCAGTTCTTC.

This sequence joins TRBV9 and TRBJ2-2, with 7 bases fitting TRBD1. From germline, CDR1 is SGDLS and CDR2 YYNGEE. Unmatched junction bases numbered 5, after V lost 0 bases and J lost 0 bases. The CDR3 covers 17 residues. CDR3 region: CASSVVVGGANTGELFF. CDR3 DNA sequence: TGTGCCAGCAGCGTAGTTGTAGGGGGCGCGAACACCGGGGAGCTGTTTTTT. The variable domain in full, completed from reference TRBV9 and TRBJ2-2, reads DSGVTQTPKHLITATGQRVTLRCSPRSGDLSVYWYQQSLDQGLQFLIQYYNGEERAKGNILERFSAQQFPDLHSELNLSSLELGDSALYFCASSVVVGGANTGELFFGEGSRLTVL.

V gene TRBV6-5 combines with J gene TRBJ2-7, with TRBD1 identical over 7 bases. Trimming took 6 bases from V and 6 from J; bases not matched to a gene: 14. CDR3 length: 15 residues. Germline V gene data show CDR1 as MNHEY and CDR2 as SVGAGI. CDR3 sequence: CASRSSSRDRAEQYF. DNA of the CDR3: TGTGCCAGCAGGTCCTCCTCCCGGGACAGAGCCGAGCAGTACTTC.

The CDR3 loop reads CASERRGGTEAFF. CDR3 bases: TGTGCCAGCGAGAGACGGGGGGGCACTGAAGCTTTCTTT. The gene calls are TRBV6-5 and TRBJ1-1, with D perhaps matching TRBD1 (5 bases). In germline, CDR1 is MNHEY, CDR2 SVGAGI. V lost 8 bases to trimming and J lost 4 bases, with 14 bases between them. The CDR3 spans 13 residues.

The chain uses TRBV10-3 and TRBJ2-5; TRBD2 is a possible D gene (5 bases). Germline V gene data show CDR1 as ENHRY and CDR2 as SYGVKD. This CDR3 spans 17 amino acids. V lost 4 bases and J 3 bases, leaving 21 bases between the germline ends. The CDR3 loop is CAISGGLWGRGEETQYF. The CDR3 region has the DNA TGTGCCATCAGTGGAGGGCTGTGGGGTCGGGGAGAAGAGACCCAGTACTTC.

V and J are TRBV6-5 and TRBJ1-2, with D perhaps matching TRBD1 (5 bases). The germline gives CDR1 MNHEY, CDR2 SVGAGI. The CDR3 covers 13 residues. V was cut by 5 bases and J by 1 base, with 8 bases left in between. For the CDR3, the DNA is TGTGCCAGCAGTAAGGGGTTTAACTATGGCTACACCTTC. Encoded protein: CASSKGFNYGYTF.

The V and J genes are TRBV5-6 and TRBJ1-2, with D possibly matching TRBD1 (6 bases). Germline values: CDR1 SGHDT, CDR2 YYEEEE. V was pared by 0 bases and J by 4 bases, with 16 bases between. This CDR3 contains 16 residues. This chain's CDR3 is CASSLEPGAAGYGYTF. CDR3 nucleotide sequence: TGTGCCAGCAGCTTGGAACCAGGGGCTGCGGGCTATGGCTACACCTTC.

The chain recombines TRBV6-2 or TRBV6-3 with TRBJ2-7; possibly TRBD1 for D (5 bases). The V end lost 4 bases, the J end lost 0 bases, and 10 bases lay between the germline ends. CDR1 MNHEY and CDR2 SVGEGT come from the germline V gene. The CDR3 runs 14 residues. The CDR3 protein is CASSSSRDSYEQYF. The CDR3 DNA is TGTGCCAGCAGTTCTTCCAGGGACTCCTACGAGCAGTACTTC.

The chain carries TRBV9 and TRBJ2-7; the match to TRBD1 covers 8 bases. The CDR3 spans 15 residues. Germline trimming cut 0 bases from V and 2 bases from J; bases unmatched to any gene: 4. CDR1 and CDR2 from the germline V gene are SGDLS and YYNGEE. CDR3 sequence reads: CASSVEGTGAYEQYF. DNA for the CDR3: TGTGCCAGCAGCGTAGAAGGGACAGGAGCCTACGAGCAGTACTTC. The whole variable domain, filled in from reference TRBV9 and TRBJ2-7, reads DSGVTQTPKHLITATGQRVTLRCSPRSGDLSVYWYQQSLDQGLQFLIQYYNGEERAKGNILERFSAQQFPDLHSELNLSSLELGDSALYFCASSVEGTGAYEQYFGPGTRLTVT.